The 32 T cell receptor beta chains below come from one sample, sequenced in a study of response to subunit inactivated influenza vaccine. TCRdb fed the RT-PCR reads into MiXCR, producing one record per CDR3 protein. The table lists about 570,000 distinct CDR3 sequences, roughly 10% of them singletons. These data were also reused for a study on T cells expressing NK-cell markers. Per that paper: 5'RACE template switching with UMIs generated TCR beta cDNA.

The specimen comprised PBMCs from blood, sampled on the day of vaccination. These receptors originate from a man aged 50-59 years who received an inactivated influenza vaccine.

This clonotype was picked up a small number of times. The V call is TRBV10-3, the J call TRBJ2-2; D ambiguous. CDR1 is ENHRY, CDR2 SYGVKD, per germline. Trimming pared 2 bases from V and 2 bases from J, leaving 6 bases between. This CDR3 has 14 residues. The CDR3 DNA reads TGTGCCATCAGTGAGCAACAAAACACCGGGGAGCTGTTTTTT. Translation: CAISEQQNTGELFF.

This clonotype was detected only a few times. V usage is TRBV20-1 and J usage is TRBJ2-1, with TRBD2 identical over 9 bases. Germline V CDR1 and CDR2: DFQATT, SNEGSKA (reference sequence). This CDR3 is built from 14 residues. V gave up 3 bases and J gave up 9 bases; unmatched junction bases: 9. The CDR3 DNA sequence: TGCAGTGCTAGTGAGGGCGGGAGGGCCAGTGAGCAGTTCTTC. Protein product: CSASEGGRASEQFF.

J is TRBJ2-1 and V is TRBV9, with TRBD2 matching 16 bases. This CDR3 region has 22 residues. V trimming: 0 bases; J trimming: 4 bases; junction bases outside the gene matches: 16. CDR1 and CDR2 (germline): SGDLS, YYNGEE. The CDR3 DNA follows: TGTGCCAGCAGCGTAGAACAGGGCCCGGGACTAGCGGGAGGGCGTAAATACAATGAGCAGTTCTTC. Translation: CASSVEQGPGLAGGRKYNEQFF.

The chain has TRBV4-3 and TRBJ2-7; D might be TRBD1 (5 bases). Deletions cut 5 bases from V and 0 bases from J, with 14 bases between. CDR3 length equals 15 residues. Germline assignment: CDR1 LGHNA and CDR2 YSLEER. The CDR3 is CASSANQGFSYEQYF. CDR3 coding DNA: TGCGCCAGCAGCGCGAACCAGGGATTCTCCTACGAGCAGTACTTC.

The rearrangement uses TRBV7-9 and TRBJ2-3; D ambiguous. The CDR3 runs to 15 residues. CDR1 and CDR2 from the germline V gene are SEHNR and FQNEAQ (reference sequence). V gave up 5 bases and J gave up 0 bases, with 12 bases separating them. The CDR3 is CASSPTGLSTDTQYF. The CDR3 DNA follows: TGTGCCAGCAGCCCAACTGGGTTGAGCACAGATACGCAGTATTTT.

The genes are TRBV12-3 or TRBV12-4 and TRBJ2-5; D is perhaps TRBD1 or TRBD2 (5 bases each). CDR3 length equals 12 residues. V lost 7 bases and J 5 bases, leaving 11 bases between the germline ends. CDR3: CASTWGWETQYF. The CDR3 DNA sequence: TGTGCCAGCACTTGGGGGTGGGAGACCCAGTACTTC.

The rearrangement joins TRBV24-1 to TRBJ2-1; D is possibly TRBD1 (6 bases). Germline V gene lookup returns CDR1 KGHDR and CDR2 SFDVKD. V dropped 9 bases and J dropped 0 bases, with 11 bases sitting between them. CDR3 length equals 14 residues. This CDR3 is CATQGLDSYNEQFF. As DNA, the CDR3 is TGTGCCACCCAGGGGCTGGACTCCTACAATGAGCAGTTCTTC.

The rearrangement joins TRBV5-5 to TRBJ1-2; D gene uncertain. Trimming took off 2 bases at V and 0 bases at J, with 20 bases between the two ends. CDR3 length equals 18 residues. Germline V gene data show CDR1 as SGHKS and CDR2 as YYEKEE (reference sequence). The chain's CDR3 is CASSFGLTATIANYGYTF. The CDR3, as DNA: TGTGCCAGCAGCTTTGGCCTTACTGCAACTATAGCTAACTATGGCTACACCTTC.

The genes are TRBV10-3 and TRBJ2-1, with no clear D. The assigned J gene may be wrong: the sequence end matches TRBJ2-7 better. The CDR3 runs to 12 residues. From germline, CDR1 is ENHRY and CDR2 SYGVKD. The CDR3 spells CAISGTTNEQYF. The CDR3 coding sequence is TGTGCCATCAGTGGTACCACAAATGAGCAGTACTTC.

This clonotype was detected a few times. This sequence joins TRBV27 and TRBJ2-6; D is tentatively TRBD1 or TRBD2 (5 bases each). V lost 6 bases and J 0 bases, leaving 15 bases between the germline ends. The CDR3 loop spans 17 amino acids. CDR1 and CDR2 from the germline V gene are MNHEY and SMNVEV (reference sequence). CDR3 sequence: CASSRGTPSSGANVLTF. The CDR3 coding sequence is TGTGCCAGCAGCCGTGGGACCCCGAGCTCTGGGGCCAACGTCCTGACTTTC.

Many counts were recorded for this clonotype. The CDR3 DNA sequence: TGCGCCAGCAGCTTTATCGATGAGCAGTTCTTC. Amino acids: CASSFIDEQFF. V usage is TRBV5-1 and J usage is TRBJ2-1; no definite D call. The CDR3 runs to 11 residues. The V and J ends lost 2 bases and 8 bases respectively, with 5 bases between them. Germline V CDR1 and CDR2: SGHRS, YFSETQ.

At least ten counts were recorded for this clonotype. The CDR3 is CASSPQETQYF. CDR3 in DNA: TGTGCCAGCAGCCCTCAAGAGACCCAGTACTTC. This chain uses TRBV18 with TRBJ2-5, with D uncertain. Germline CDR1 and CDR2: KGHSH and LQKENI. The V and J ends lost 8 bases and 2 bases respectively, with 6 bases between them. The CDR3 is made up of 11 amino acids.

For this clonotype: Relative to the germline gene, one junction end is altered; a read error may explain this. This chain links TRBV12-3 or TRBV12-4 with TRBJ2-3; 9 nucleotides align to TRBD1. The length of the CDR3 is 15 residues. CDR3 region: CASRSTGGLTGTQYF. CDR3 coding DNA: TGTGCCAGCAGGTCAACAGGGGGCCTCACAGGTACGCAGTATTTT.

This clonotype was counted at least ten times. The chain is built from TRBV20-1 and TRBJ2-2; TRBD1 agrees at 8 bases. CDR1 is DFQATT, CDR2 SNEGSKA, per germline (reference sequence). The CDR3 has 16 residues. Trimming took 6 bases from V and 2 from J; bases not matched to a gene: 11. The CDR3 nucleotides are TGCAGTGCCGACCGGGCGGACAGGGCAAACACCGGGGAGCTGTTTTTT. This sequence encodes CSADRADRANTGELFF.

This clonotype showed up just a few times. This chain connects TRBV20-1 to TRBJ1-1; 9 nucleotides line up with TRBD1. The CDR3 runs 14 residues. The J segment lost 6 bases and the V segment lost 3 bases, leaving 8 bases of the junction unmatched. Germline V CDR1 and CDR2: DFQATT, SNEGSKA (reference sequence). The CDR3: CSASLGTGFPEAFF. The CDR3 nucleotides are TGCAGTGCTAGCCTTGGGACAGGGTTCCCTGAAGCTTTCTTT.

The CDR3 region is CASSLVNLGETQYF. The CDR3 DNA sequence: TGCGCCAGCAGCTTGGTTAACCTGGGGGAGACCCAGTACTTC. The rearrangement links TRBV5-1 to TRBJ2-5; D unresolved. There are 14 residues in the CDR3. Per germline, CDR1 SGHRS and CDR2 YFSETQ. V was shortened by 0 bases and J by 5 bases, with 11 bases between the two germline ends.

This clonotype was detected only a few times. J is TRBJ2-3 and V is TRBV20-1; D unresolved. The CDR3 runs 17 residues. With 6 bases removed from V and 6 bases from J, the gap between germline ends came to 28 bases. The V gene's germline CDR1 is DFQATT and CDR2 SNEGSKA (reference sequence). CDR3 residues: CSATPGWQYQTLDTQYF. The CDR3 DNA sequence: TGCAGTGCGACCCCCGGTTGGCAGTACCAAACGTTGGATACGCAGTATTTT.

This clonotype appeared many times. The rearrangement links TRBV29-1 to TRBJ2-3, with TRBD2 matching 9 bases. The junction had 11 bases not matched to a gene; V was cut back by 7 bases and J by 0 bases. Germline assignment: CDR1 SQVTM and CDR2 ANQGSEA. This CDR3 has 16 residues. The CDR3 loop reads CSARRGSGGSTDTQYF. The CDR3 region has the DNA TGCAGCGCCCGGCGGGGTAGCGGGGGCAGCACAGATACGCAGTATTTT.

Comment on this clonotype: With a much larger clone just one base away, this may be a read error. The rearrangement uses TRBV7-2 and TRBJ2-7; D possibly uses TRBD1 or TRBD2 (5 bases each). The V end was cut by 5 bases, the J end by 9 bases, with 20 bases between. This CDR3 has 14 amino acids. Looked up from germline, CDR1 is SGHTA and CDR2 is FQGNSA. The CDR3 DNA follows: TGTGCCAGCAGCCGGGTAGGGGAGTTTACGAGGCAGTACTTC. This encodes CASSRVGEFTRQYF.

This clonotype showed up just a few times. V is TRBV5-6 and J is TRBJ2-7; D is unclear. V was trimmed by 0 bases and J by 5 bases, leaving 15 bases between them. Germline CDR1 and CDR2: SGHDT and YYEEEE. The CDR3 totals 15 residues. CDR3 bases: TGTGCCAGCAGCTTGGCCATTTCTCCCCCCAACGAGCAGTACTTC. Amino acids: CASSLAISPPNEQYF.

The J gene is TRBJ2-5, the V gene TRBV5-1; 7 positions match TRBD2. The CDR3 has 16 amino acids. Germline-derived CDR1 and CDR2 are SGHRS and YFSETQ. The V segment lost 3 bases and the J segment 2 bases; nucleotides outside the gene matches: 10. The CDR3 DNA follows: TGCGCCAGCAGCTCGCAACGGGGGGTTTCGCAAGAGACCCAGTACTTC. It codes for CASSSQRGVSQETQYF. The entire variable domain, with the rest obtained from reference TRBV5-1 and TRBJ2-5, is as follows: KAGVTQTPRYLIKTRGQQVTLSCSPISGHRSVSWYQQTPGQGLQFLFEYFSETQRNKGNFPGRFSGRQFSNSRSEMNVSTLELGDSALYLCASSSQRGVSQETQYFGPGTRLLVL.

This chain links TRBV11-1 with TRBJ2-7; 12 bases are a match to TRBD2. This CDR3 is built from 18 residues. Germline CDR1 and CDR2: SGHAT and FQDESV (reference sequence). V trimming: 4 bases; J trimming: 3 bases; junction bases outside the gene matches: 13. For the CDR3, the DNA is TGTGCCAGCAGCTCCGGACTAGCGGGACCGACCCCTTTCTACGAGCAGTACTTC. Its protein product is CASSSGLAGPTPFYEQYF.

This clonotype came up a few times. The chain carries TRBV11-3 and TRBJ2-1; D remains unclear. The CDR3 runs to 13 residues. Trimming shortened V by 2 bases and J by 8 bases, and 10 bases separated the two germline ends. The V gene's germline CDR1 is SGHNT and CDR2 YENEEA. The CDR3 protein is CASSLRRMDEQFF. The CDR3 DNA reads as TGTGCCAGCAGCTTAAGGCGTATGGATGAGCAGTTCTTC.

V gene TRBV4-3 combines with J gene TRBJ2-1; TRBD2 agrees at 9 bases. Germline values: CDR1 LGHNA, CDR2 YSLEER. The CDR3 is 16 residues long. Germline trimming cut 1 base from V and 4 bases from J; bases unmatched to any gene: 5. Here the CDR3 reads CASSQAGGRAYNEQFF. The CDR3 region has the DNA TGCGCCAGCAGCCAAGCGGGCGGGAGGGCATACAATGAGCAGTTCTTC.

CDR3 nucleotides: TGTGCCAGCAGCTTGGTAGGGACTAGCGGGGGGAGTCAGTACTTC. This translates into CASSLVGTSGGSQYF. The chain carries TRBV5-6 and TRBJ2-4; 15 bases match TRBD2. Losses at the gene ends were 0 bases for V and 12 bases for J; bases not matched to a gene: 4. CDR1 SGHDT and CDR2 YYEEEE come from the germline V gene. The CDR3 covers 15 residues.

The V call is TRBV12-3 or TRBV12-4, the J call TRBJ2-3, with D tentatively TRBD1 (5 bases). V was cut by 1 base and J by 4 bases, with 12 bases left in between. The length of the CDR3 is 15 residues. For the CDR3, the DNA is TGTGCCAGCAGTTTAGGGGGAATCAGGGCAGATACGCAGTATTTT. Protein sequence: CASSLGGIRADTQYF.

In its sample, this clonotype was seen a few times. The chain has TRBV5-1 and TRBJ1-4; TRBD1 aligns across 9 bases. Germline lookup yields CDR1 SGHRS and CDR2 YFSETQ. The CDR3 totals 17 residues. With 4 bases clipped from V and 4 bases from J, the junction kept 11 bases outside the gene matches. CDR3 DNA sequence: TGCGCCAGCAGCGCCCGGGACAGGGCGGAAGTTAATGAAAAACTGTTTTTT. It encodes CASSARDRAEVNEKLFF.

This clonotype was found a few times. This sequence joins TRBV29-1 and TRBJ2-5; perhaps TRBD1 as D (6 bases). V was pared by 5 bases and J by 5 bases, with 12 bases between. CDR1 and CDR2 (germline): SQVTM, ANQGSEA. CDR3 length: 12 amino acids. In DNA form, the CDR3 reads TGCAGCGTTCTGCAGGGGCCCGAGACCCAGTACTTC. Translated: CSVLQGPETQYF.

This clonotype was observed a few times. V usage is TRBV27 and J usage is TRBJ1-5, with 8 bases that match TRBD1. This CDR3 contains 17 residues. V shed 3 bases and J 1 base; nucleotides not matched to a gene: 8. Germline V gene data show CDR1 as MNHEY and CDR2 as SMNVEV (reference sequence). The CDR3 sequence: CASSFGQGARSNQPQHF. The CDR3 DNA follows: TGTGCCAGCAGTTTCGGCCAGGGGGCGAGAAGCAATCAGCCCCAGCATTTT.

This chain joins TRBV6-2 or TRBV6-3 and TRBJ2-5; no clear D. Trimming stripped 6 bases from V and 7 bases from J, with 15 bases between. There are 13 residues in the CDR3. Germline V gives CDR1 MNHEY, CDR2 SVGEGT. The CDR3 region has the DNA TGTGCCAGCAGACGGGCGCCCAGAGCGACCCAGTACTTC. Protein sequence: CASRRAPRATQYF.

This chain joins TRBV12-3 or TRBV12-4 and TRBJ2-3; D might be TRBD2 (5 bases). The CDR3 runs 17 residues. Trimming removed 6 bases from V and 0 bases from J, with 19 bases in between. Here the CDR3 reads CASRFSRRLLSTDTQYF. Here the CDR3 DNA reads TGTGCCAGCAGGTTTTCTCGGAGACTACTAAGCACAGATACGCAGTATTTT.

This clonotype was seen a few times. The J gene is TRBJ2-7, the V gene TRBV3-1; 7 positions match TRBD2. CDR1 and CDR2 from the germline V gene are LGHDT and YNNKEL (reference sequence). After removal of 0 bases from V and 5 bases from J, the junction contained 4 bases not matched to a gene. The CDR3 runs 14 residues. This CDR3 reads CASSQERGRDEQYF. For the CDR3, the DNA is TGTGCCAGCAGCCAAGAACGCGGGAGAGACGAGCAGTACTTC.